This T cell receptor (beta chain) came from a study of cytomegalovirus exposure and HLA in healthy donors. The donors formed part of the approximately 120-subject validation cohort, distinct from the roughly 670-subject first cohort. Trimming shortened V by 4 bases and J by 6 bases, and 21 bases separated the two germline ends. Per the germline V gene, CDR1 is SGHNT and CDR2 is YENEEA. The CDR3 extends over 16 amino acids. With regard to this clone: Its antigen remains unknown.

Study-level results: TCR beta chains numbering more than 150 were designated cytomegalovirus-associated. Diagnosis of cytomegalovirus status made by the classifier reportedly showed high specificity and sensitivity.

Using immunoSEQ multiplex PCR, the repertoire was profiled, and TCRdb retains in-frame clones only, with some absent. Here the sample spans about 180,000 clones, about 85% being singletons. The origin of this receptor is a man aged 18 to 29 in good health and CMV-seropositive. J is TRBJ1-2 and V is TRBV11-3, with D perhaps TRBD1 (5 bases). Input material: PBMCs. The CDR3 sequence is CASSYLDQGRADGYTF. In nucleotides, the CDR3 is TGTGCCAGCAGCTACCTTGACCAGGGCAGGGCAGATGGCTACACCTTC.